These 6 T cell receptor beta chains came from one sample sequenced in a study of cytomegalovirus exposure and HLA in healthy donors. The PCR contained 60 Vbeta and 13 Jbeta primers. The assay was immunoSEQ multiplex PCR, and TCRdb's table has in-frame clones only and misses some. The table shows about 140,000 clones, with roughly 76% occurring only once. The sequenced sample consisted of PBMCs. The receptors shown here come from a female donor in good health and CMV-seronegative.

V is TRBV9 and J is TRBJ1-1; D uncertain. The CDR3 contains 15 residues. CDR1 is SGDLS and CDR2 is YYNGEE in the germline V gene. The ends were cut back, 0 bases at V and 5 bases at J, with 14 bases in the middle. CDR3: CASSVDLGKGTEAFF. The CDR3 DNA is TGTGCCAGCAGCGTAGATCTCGGGAAGGGAACTGAAGCTTTCTTT.

The rearrangement links TRBV27 to TRBJ2-7; TRBD1 aligns across 11 bases. The CDR3 spans 15 residues. CDR1 is MNHEY and CDR2 is SMNVEV in the germline V gene (reference sequence). Trimming at V came to 5 bases and at J to 7 bases, leaving 10 bases not matched to a gene. The chain's CDR3 is CASSTAGQGAREQYF. CDR3 bases: TGTGCCAGCAGTACTGCCGGACAGGGGGCGAGGGAGCAGTACTTC.

The J gene is TRBJ2-7, the V gene TRBV11-3; D gene ambiguous. The CDR3 totals 13 residues. Germline lookup yields CDR1 SGHNT and CDR2 YENEEA. V was clipped by 0 bases and J by 1 base, with 4 bases between them. The chain's CDR3 is CASSLERSYEQYF. Here the CDR3 DNA reads TGTGCCAGCAGCTTAGAACGGTCCTACGAGCAGTACTTC.

CDR3 nucleotide sequence: TGTGCCAGCACCTCGTGGGGGACAGGGGATCAGCCCCAGCATTTT. It encodes CASTSWGTGDQPQHF. The chain uses TRBV2 and TRBJ1-5, with 10 bases aligning to TRBD1. J gave up 5 bases and V 7 bases, and 8 bases lay outside the gene matches. The CDR3 sequence is 15 residues long. Germline CDR1 is SNHLY and CDR2 is FYNNEI.

The rearrangement uses TRBV27 and TRBJ2-7, with D possibly being TRBD1 (6 bases). V shed 3 bases and J shed 3 bases, with 15 bases lying between them. The CDR3 runs 15 residues. Germline V gives CDR1 MNHEY, CDR2 SMNVEV (reference sequence). The CDR3 sequence is CASSFRGQLYYEQYF. DNA for the CDR3: TGTGCCAGCAGTTTCCGCGGACAGCTTTACTACGAGCAGTACTTC.

J is TRBJ2-3 and V is TRBV5-1; possible D gene TRBD1, 6 bases. The CDR3 covers 16 residues. Germline V gene data show CDR1 as SGHRS and CDR2 as YFSETQ. V lost 0 bases to trimming and J lost 4 bases, with 15 bases between them. CDR3 residues: CASSLDRQGISDTQYF. Written as DNA, the CDR3 is TGCGCCAGCAGCTTGGATCGGCAGGGGATCTCAGATACGCAGTATTTT.